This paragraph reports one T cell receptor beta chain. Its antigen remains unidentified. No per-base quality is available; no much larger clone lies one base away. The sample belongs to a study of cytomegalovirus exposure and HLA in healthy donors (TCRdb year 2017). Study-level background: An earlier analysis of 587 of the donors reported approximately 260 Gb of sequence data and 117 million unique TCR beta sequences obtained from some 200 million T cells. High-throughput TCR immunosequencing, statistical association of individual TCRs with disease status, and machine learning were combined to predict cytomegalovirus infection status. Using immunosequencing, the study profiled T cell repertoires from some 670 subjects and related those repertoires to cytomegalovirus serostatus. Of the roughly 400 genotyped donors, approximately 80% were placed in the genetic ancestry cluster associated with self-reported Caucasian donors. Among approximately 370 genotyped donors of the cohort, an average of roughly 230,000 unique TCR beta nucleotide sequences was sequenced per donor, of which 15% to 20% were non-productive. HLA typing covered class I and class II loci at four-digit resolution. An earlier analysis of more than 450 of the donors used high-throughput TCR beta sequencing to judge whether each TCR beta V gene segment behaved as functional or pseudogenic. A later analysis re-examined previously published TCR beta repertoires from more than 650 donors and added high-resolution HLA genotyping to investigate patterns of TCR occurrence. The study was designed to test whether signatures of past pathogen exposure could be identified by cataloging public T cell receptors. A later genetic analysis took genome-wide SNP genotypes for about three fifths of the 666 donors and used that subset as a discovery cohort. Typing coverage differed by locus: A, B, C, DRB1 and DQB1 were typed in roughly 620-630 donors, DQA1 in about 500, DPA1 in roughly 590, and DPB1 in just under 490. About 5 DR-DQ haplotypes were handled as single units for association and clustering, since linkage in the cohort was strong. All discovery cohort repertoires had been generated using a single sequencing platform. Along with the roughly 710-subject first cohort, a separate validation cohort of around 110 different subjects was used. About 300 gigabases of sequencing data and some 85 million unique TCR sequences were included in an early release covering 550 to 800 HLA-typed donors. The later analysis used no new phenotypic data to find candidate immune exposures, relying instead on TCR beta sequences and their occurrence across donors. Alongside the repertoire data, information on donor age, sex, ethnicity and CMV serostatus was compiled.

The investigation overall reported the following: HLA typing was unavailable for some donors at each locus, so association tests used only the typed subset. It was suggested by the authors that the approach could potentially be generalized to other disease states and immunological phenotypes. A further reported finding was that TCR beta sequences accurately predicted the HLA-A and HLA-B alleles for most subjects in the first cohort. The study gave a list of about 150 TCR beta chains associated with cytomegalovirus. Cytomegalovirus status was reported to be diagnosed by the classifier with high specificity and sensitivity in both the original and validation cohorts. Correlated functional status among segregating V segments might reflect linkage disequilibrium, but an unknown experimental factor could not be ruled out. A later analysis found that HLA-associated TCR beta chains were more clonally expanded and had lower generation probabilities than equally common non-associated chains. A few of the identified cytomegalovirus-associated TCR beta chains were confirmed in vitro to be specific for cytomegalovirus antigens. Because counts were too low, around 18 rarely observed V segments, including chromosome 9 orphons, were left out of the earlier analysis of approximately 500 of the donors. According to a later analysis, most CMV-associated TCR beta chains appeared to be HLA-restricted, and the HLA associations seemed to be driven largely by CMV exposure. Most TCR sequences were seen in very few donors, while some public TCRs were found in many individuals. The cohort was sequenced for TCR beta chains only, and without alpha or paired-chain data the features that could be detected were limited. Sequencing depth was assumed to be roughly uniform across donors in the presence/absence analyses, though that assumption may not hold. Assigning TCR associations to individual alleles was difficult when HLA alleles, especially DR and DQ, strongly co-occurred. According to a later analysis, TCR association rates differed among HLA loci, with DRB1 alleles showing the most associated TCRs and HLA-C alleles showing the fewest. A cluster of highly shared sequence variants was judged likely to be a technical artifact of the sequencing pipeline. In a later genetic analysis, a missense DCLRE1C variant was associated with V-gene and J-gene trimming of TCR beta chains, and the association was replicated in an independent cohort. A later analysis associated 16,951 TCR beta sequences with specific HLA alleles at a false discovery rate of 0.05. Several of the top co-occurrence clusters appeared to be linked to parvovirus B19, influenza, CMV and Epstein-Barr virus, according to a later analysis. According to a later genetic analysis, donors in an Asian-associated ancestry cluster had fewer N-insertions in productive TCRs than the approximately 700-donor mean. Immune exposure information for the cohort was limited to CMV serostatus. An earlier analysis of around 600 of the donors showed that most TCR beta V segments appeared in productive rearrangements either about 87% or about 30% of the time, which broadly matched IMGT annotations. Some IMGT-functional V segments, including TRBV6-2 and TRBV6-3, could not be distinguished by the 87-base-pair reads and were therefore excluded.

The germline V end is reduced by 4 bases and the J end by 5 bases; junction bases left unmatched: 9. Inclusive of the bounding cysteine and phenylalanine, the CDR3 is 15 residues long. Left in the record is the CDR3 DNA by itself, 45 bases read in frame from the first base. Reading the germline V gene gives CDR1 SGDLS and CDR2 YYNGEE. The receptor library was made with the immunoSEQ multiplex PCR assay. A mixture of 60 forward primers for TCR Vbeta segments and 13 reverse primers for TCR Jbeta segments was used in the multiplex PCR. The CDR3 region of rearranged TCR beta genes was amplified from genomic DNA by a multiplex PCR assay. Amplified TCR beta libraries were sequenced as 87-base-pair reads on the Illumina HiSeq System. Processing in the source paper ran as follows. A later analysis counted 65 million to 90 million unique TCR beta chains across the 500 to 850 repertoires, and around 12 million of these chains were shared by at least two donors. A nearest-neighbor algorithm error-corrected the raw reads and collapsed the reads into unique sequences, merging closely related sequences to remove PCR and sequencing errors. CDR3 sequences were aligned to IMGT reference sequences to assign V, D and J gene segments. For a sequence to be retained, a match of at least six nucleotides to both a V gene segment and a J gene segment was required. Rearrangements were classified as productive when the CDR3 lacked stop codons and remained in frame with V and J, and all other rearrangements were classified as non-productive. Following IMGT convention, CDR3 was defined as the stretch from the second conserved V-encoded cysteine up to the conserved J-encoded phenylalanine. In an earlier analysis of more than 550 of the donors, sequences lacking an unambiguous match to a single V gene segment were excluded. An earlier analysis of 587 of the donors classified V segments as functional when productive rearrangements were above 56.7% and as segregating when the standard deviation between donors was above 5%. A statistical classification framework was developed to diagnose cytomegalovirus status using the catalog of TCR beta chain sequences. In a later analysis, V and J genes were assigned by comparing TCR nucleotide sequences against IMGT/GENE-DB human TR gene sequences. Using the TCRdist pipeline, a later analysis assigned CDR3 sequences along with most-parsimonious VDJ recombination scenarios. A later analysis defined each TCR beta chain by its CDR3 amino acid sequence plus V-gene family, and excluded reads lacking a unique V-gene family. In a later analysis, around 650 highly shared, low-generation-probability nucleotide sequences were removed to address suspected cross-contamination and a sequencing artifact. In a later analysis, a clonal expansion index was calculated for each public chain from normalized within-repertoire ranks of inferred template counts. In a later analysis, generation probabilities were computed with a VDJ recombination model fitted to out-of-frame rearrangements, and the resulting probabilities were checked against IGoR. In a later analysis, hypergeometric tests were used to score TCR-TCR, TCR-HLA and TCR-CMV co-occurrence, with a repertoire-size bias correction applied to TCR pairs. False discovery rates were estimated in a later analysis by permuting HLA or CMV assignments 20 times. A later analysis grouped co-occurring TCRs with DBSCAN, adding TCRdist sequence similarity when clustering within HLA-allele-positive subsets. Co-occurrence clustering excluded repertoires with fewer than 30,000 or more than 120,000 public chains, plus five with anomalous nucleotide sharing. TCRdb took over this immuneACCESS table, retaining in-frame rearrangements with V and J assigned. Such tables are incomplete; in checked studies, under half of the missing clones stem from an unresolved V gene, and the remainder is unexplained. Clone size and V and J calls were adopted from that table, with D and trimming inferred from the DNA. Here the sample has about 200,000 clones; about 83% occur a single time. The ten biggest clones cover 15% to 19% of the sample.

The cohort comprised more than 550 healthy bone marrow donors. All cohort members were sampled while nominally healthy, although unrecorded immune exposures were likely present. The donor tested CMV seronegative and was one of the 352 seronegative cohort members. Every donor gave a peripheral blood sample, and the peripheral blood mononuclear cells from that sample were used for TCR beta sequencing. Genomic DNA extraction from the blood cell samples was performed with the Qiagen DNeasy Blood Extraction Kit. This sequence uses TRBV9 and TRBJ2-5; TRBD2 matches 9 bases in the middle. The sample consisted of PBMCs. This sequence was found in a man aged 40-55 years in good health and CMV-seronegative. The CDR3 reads CASSPVSGSTETQYF. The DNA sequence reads TGTGCCAGCAGCCCAGTTAGCGGGAGTACGGAGACCCAGTACTTC.